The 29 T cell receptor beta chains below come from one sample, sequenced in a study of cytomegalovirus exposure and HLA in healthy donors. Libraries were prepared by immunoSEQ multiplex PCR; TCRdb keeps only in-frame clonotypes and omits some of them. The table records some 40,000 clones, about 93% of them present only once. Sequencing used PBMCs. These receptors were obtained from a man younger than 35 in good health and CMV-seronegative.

The CDR3 DNA is TGTGCCAGCAGCGTATTAACGGAAGAGACCCAGTACTTC. Translating it yields CASSVLTEETQYF. This chain uses TRBV9 with TRBJ2-5; no clear D. V was cut by 1 base and J by 3 bases, with 7 bases left in between. Germline values: CDR1 SGDLS, CDR2 YYNGEE. The CDR3 loop spans 13 amino acids.

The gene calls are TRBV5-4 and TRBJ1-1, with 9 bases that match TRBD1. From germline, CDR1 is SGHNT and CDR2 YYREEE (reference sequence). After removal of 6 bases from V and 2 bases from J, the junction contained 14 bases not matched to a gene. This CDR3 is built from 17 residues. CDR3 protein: CASNSLFGQGTNTEAFF. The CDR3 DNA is TGTGCCAGCAACTCCTTATTCGGACAGGGGACTAACACTGAAGCTTTCTTT.

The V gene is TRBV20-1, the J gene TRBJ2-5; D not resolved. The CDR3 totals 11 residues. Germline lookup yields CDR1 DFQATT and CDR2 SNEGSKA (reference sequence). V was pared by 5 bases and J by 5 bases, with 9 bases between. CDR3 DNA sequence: TGCAGTGCTTACCTTGGCGAGACCCAGTACTTC. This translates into CSAYLGETQYF.

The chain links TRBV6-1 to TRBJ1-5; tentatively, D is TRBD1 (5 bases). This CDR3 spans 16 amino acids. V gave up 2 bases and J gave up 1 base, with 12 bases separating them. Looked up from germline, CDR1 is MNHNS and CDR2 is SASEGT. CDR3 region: CASSEIGGRSNQPQHF. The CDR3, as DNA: TGTGCCAGCAGTGAAATCGGGGGAAGGAGCAATCAGCCCCAGCATTTT.

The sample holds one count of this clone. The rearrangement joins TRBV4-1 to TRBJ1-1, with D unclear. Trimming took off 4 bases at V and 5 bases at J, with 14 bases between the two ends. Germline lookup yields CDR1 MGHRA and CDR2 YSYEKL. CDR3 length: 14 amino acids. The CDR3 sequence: CASSPVGSVTEAFF. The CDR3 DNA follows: TGCGCCAGCAGCCCAGTTGGCAGCGTGACTGAAGCTTTCTTT.

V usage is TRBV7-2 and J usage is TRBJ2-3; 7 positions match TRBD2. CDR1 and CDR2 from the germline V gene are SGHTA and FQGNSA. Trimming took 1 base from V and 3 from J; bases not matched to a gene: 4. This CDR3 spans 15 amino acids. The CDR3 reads CASSLVRGGTDTQYF. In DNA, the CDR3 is TGTGCCAGCAGCTTAGTTCGCGGGGGAACAGATACGCAGTATTTT.

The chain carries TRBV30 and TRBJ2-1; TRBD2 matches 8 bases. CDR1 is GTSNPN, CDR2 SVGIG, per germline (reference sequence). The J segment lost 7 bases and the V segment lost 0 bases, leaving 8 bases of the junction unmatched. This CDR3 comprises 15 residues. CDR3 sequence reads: CAWSVVGGGLNEQFF. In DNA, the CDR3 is TGTGCCTGGAGTGTAGTTGGCGGGGGGTTGAATGAGCAGTTCTTC.

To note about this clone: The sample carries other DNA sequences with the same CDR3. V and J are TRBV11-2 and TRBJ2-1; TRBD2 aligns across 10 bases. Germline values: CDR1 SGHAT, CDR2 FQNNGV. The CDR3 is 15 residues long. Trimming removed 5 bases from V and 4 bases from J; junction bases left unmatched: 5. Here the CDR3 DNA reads TGTGCCAGCAGCCTCCTAGCGGGGGCGTACAATGAGCAGTTCTTC. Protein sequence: CASSLLAGAYNEQFF.

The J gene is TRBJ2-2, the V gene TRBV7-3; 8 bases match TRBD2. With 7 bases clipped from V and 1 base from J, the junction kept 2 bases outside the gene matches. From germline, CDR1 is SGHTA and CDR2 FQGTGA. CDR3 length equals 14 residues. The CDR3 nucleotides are TGTGCCAGCACGGGACTAGAGAACACCGGGGAGCTGTTTTTT. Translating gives CASTGLENTGELFF.

The CDR3 protein is CASSEVPVGGYEQYF. CDR3 DNA: TGTGCCAGCAGTGAAGTCCCGGTCGGTGGCTACGAGCAGTACTTC. J is TRBJ2-7 and V is TRBV6-1; no reliable D call. The CDR3 is made up of 15 amino acids. CDR1 MNHNS and CDR2 SASEGT come from the germline V gene. Trimming pared 1 base from V and 3 bases from J, leaving 13 bases between.

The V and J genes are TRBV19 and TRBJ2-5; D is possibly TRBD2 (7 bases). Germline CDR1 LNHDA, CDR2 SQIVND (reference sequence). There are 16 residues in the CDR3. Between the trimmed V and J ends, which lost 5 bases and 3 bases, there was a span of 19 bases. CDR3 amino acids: CASSPKGGRGEETQYF. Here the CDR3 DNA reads TGTGCCAGTAGTCCTAAGGGAGGGAGGGGGGAAGAGACCCAGTACTTC.

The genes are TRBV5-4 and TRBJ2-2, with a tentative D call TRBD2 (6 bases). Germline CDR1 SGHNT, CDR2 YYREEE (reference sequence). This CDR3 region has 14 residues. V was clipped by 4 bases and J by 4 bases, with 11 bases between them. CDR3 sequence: CASSPLGGTGELFF. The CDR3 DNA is TGTGCCAGCAGCCCATTGGGAGGCACCGGGGAGCTGTTTTTT.

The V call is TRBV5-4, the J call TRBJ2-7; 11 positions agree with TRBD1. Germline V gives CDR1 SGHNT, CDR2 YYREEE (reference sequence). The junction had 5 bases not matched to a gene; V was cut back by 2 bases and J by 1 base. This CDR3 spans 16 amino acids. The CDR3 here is CASSFRTGGTSYEQYF. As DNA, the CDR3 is TGTGCCAGCAGCTTCAGGACAGGGGGCACGTCCTACGAGCAGTACTTC.

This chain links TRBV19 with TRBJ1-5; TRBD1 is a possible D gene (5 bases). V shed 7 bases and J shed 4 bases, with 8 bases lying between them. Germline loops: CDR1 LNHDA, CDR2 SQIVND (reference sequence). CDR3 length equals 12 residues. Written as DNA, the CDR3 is TGTGCCAGTACCCGGGGGAATCAGCCCCAGCATTTT. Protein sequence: CASTRGNQPQHF. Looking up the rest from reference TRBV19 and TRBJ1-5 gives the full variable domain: DGGITQSPKYLFRKEGQNVTLSCEQNLNHDAMYWYRQDPGQGLRLIYYSQIVNDFQKGDIAEGYSVSREKKESFPLTVTSAQKNPTAFYLCASTRGNQPQHFGDGTRLSIL.

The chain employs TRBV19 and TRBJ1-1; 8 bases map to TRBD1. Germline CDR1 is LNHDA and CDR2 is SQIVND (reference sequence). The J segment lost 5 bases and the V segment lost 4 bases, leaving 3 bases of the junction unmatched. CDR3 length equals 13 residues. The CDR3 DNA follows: TGTGCCAGTAGTAGCCAGGGGGCGACTGAAGCTTTCTTT. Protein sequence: CASSSQGATEAFF.

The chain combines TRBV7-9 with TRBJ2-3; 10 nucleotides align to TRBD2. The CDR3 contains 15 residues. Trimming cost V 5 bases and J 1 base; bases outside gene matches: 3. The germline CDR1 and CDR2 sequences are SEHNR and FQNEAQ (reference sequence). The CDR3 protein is CASSPTSGGTDTQYF. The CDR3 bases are TGTGCCAGCAGCCCCACTAGCGGGGGCACAGATACGCAGTATTTT.

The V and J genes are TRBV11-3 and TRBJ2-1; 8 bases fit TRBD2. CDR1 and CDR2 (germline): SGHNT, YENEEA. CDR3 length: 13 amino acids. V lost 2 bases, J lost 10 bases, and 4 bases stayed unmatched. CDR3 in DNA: TGTGCCAGCAGCTTATTGACGGGAGGGGAGCAGTTCTTC. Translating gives CASSLLTGGEQFF. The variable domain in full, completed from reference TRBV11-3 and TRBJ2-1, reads EAGVVQSPRYKIIEKKQPVAFWCNPISGHNTLYWYLQNLGQGPELLIRYENEEAVDDSQLPKDRFSAERLKGVDSTLKIQPAELGDSAVYLCASSLLTGGEQFFGPGTRLTVL.

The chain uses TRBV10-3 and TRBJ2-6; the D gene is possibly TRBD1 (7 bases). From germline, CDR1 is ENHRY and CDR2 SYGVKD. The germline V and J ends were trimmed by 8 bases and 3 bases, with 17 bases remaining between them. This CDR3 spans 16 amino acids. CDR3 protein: CAIGSQQGGGANVLTF. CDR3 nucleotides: TGTGCCATCGGGTCGCAGCAGGGGGGTGGGGCCAACGTCCTGACTTTC.

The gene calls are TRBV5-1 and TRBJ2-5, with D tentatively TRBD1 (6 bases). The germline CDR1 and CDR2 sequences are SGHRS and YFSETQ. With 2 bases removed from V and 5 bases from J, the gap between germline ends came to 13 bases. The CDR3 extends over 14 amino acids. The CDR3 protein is CASSFAGVGETQYF. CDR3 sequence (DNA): TGCGCCAGCAGCTTTGCAGGGGTAGGTGAGACCCAGTACTTC.

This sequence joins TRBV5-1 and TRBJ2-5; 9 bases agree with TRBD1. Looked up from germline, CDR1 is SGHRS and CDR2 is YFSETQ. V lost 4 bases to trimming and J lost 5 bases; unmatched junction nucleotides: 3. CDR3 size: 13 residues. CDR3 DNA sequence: TGCGCCAGCAGCACAGGGGGCGGGGAGACCCAGTACTTC. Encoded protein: CASSTGGGETQYF. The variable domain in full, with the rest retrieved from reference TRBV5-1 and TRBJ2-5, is KAGVTQTPRYLIKTRGQQVTLSCSPISGHRSVSWYQQTPGQGLQFLFEYFSETQRNKGNFPGRFSGRQFSNSRSEMNVSTLELGDSALYLCASSTGGGETQYFGPGTRLLVL.

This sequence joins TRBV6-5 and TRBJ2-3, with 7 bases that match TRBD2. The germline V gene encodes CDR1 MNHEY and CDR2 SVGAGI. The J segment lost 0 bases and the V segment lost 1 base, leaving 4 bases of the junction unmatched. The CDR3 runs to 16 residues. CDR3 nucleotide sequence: TGTGCCAGCAGTTACTTCCTAGCGGTTAGCACAGATACGCAGTATTTT. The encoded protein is CASSYFLAVSTDTQYF.

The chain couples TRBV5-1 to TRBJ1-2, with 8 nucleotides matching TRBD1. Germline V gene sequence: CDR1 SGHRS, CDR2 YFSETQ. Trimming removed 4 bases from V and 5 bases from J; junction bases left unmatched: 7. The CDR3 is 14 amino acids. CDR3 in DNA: TGCGCCAGCAGCCTGGGACAGGAAATATATGGCTACACCTTC. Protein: CASSLGQEIYGYTF.

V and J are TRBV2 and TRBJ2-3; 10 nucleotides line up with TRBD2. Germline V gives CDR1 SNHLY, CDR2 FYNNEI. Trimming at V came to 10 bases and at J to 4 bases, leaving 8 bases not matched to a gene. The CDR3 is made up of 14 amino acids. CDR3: CATIAGGGADTQYF. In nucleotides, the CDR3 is TGTGCCACCATAGCGGGGGGAGGGGCAGATACGCAGTATTTT.

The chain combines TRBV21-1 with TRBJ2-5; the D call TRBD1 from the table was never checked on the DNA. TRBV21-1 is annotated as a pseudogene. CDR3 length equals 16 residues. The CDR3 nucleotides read TGTGCCAGCAGCAAAGCTCGTCAGGGGTTGGGAGAGACCCAGTACTTC. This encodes CASSKARQGLGETQYF.

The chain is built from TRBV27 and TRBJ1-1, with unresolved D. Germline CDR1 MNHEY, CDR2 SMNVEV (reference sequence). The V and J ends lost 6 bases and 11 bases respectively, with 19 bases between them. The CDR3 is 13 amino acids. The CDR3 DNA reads TGTGCCAGCAGCCGCGACCCTGACACGTATGCTTTCTTT. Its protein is CASSRDPDTYAFF.

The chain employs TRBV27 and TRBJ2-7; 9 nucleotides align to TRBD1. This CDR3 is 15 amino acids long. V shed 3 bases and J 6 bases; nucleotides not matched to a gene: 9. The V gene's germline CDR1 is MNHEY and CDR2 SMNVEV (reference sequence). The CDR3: CASSFGDRAGGEQYF. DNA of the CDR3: TGTGCCAGCAGTTTTGGGGACAGGGCTGGGGGCGAGCAGTACTTC.

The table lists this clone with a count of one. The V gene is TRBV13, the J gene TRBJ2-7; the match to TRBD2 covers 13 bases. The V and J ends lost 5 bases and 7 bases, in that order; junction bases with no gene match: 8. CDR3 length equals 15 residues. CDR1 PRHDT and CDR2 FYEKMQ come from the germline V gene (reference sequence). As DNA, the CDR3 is TGTGCCAGCAGCCATACTAGCGGGAGGGGAGTTGAGCAGTACTTC. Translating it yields CASSHTSGRGVEQYF.

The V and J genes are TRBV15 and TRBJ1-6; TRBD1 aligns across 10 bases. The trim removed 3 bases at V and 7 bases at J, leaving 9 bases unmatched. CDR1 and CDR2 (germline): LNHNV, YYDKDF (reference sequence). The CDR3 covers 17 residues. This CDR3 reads CATSSIDRGPENSPLHF. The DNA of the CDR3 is TGTGCCACCAGCAGTATAGACAGGGGGCCTGAAAATTCACCCCTCCACTTT.

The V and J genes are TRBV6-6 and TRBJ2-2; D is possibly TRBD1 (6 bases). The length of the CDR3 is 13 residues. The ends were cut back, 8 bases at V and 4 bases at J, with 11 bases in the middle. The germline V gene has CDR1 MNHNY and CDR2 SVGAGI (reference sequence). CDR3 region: CASEAGVTGELFF. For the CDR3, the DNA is TGTGCCAGCGAAGCAGGGGTCACCGGGGAGCTGTTTTTT.